A single sample gave rise to the 14 T cell receptor beta chains below, sequenced in a study of T cells in Graves' hyperthyroidism and ophthalmopathy. Researchers took RNA transcripts and amplified the TCR beta CDR3 regions from them. TCR CDR3 regions were first amplified by RT-PCR with HTBI primers. TCRdb redid the calling of the multiplex PCR reads with MiXCR, one entry per CDR3 protein. The repertoire has around 530,000 distinct CDR3 sequences, 17% of them found once; the top ten carry approximately 15%. Sequenced material: blood. These receptors were taken from a woman under 30 with Graves' ophthalmopathy.

The J gene is TRBJ1-4, the V gene TRBV7-9; D perhaps matches TRBD1 (6 bases). Trimming shortened V by 5 bases and J by 10 bases, and 14 bases separated the two germline ends. Germline CDR1 is SEHNR and CDR2 is FQNEAQ (reference sequence). CDR3 length: 13 amino acids. The CDR3 sequence: CASSAPTGPKLFF. In DNA form, the CDR3 reads TGTGCCAGCAGCGCCCCAACAGGGCCAAAACTGTTTTTT.

This clonotype was seen many times. The V and J genes are TRBV27 and TRBJ1-2; no clear D. The V and J ends lost 5 bases and 0 bases respectively, with 10 bases between them. CDR3 length: 14 residues. Germline V CDR1 and CDR2: MNHEY, SMNVEV (reference sequence). For the CDR3, the DNA is TGTGCCAGCAGTCTAGACGGCGCTAACTATGGCTACACCTTC. It yields the protein CASSLDGANYGYTF.

The sample holds a few counts of this clonotype. This chain joins TRBV29-1 and TRBJ1-1; TRBD1 matches at 7 bases. Germline-derived CDR1 and CDR2 are SQVTM and ANQGSEA. The J segment lost 1 base and the V segment lost 6 bases, leaving 8 bases of the junction unmatched. The CDR3 consists of 14 residues. The CDR3 DNA reads TGCAGCGTCGCATATCAGGGGGAGAACACTGAAGCTTTCTTT. Encoded protein: CSVAYQGENTEAFF.

The V call is TRBV4-3, the J call TRBJ2-1; the match to TRBD2 covers 9 bases. CDR3 length equals 19 residues. Germline CDR1 reads LGHNA; CDR2 reads YSLEER. V lost 4 bases, J lost 1 base, and 14 bases stayed unmatched. The CDR3 spells CASSPRLTSGGGSYNEQFF. The CDR3 DNA reads as TGCGCCAGCAGCCCGAGATTGACTAGCGGTGGCGGGTCCTACAATGAGCAGTTCTTC.

This clonotype was found a few times. The chain combines TRBV18 with TRBJ2-5; 8 nucleotides match TRBD2. The V gene's germline CDR1 is KGHSH and CDR2 LQKENI. J was trimmed by 4 bases and V by 3 bases; bases with no gene match: 4. CDR3 length: 14 amino acids. CDR3 DNA: TGTGCCAGCTCACCCGACGGGGGGGGAGAGACCCAGTACTTC. As protein: CASSPDGGGETQYF.

This clonotype appeared a few times. The chain uses TRBV7-2 and TRBJ1-5, with D maybe TRBD1 (5 bases). The V end was cut by 5 bases, the J end by 7 bases, with 12 bases between. This CDR3 is 13 amino acids long. Germline V gives CDR1 SGHTA, CDR2 FQGNSA. The chain's CDR3 is CASSNQGRQPQHF. CDR3 bases: TGTGCCAGCAGCAACCAGGGAAGGCAGCCCCAGCATTTT. The full variable domain, in which reference TRBV7-2 and TRBJ1-5 provide the parts outside the CDR3, is GAGVSQSPSNKVTEKGKDVELRCDPISGHTALYWYRQSLGQGLEFLIYFQGNSAPDKSGLPSDRFSAERTGGSVSTLTIQRTQQEDSAVYLCASSNQGRQPQHFGDGTRLSIL.

The rearrangement links TRBV24-1 to TRBJ2-3; maybe TRBD1 (5 bases). V shed 4 bases and J shed 3 bases, with 10 bases lying between them. This CDR3 has 14 amino acids. Looked up from germline, CDR1 is KGHDR and CDR2 is SFDVKD. The CDR3 protein is CATSESGATDTQYF. The DNA for the CDR3 is TGTGCCACCAGTGAGTCTGGGGCGACAGATACGCAGTATTTT.

The J gene is TRBJ1-1, the V gene TRBV6-1, with TRBD1 matching over 7 bases. CDR1 MNHNS and CDR2 SASEGT come from the germline V gene. This CDR3 is built from 14 residues. Trimming removed 8 bases from V and 1 base from J; junction bases left unmatched: 7. The CDR3 sequence: CASGSYRGNTEAFF. As DNA, the CDR3 is TGTGCCAGCGGGTCTTACAGGGGGAACACTGAAGCTTTCTTT.

The V call is TRBV20-1, the J call TRBJ2-3, with a tentative D call TRBD2 (7 bases). This CDR3 spans 13 amino acids. The V end lost 5 bases, the J end lost 6 bases, and 15 bases lay between the germline ends. Germline V gene sequence: CDR1 DFQATT, CDR2 SNEGSKA (reference sequence). The CDR3 bases are TGCAGTGCTGGGGGGCTAGCGGTCGATACGCAGTATTTT. This codes for CSAGGLAVDTQYF.

This clonotype was counted ten times or more. This chain links TRBV3-1 with TRBJ1-1, with a possible D match to TRBD1 (6 bases). V shed 3 bases and J shed 3 bases, with 11 bases lying between them. The CDR3 extends over 14 amino acids. CDR1 is LGHDT and CDR2 is YNNKEL in the germline V gene (reference sequence). The CDR3 protein is CASSHDRFHTEAFF. CDR3 nucleotides: TGTGCCAGCAGCCACGACAGGTTCCACACTGAAGCTTTCTTT.

This clonotype was detected many times. The V gene is TRBV11-1, the J gene TRBJ1-6, with 7 bases matching TRBD1. CDR1 and CDR2 (germline): SGHAT, FQDESV (reference sequence). V shed 3 bases, J shed 13 bases, and the junction held 9 bases outside the gene matches. The CDR3 totals 14 residues. The CDR3 is CASSFSRGGGPLHF. The DNA of the CDR3 is TGTGCCAGCAGCTTCAGTCGAGGGGGCGGGCCCCTCCACTTT.

This clonotype was detected a few times. This chain uses TRBV28 with TRBJ1-5, with 7 bases that match TRBD1. Germline trimming cut 8 bases from V and 3 bases from J; bases unmatched to any gene: 7. The germline CDR1 and CDR2 sequences are MDHEN and SYDVKM. The CDR3 runs 14 residues. CDR3 coding DNA: TGTGCCAGCTTGGAACAGGGGTACAATCAGCCCCAGCATTTT. Protein product: CASLEQGYNQPQHF.

This clonotype was picked up many times. The J gene is TRBJ2-5, the V gene TRBV7-9; 9 bases fit TRBD1. V lost 5 bases, J lost 1 base, and 2 bases stayed unmatched. Germline CDR1 and CDR2: SEHNR and FQNEAQ (reference sequence). The CDR3 runs 14 residues. The CDR3 protein is CASSRQGGQETQYF. CDR3 in DNA: TGTGCCAGCAGCCGACAGGGGGGCCAAGAGACCCAGTACTTC.

This clonotype was observed a few times. The J gene is TRBJ1-2, the V gene TRBV20-1, with 9 bases identical to TRBD1. Per the germline V gene, CDR1 is DFQATT and CDR2 is SNEGSKA (reference sequence). The trim removed 3 bases at V and 0 bases at J, leaving 5 bases unmatched. The CDR3 spans 15 residues. This CDR3 is CSARTGGKSNYGYTF. CDR3 in DNA: TGCAGTGCTAGGACAGGGGGGAAATCTAACTATGGCTACACCTTC.